This entry features one TCR beta chain sequence. Antigen unknown. Germline CDR1 ENHRY, CDR2 SYGVKD. There are 16 residues in the CDR3. V lost 4 bases to trimming and J lost 5 bases; unmatched junction nucleotides: 6. The data derive from a study of cytomegalovirus exposure and HLA in healthy donors. Broader study findings: Sequencing had likely introduced a cluster of highly shared sequence variants as an artifact.

The PCR was carried out with 60 Vbeta primers and 13 Jbeta primers. Here immunoSEQ multiplex PCR was the method, and the copy in TCRdb shows in-frame clones only, minus some. Here the sample spans around 160,000 clones, 77% being singletons. The clonotype comes from a woman aged 40 to 50 in good health and CMV-seropositive. Sequencing used PBMCs. The chain recombines TRBV10-3 with TRBJ2-2; 11 nucleotides agree with TRBD2. CDR3 loop: CAISGSGRAETGELFF. The CDR3 nucleotides are TGTGCCATCAGTGGTAGCGGGAGGGCGGAAACCGGGGAGCTGTTTTTT.